These 10 T cell receptor beta chains share one sample of origin, sequenced in a study of CD8 T cells in ankylosing spondylitis. TCRdb reprocessed the 5' RACE reads via MiXCR and lists one record per CDR3 protein. The sample has some 95,000 distinct CDR3 sequences, 8.5% to 9% seen once. The sequenced sample consisted of blood, either unsorted or a sorted T cell fraction (not recorded which). The receptors here all came from a male donor with ankylosing spondylitis or in good health (not recorded which).

This clonotype occurred many times. The chain uses TRBV12-3 or TRBV12-4 and TRBJ2-7; D is unresolved. Trimming took 4 bases from V and 0 from J, leaving 10 bases between them. CDR3 length equals 14 residues. The CDR3 DNA is TGTGCCAGCAGTTCAATGGGGTCCTCCTACGAGCAGTACTTC. Its protein product is CASSSMGSSYEQYF.

This clonotype was seen ten or more times. This sequence joins TRBV27 and TRBJ2-5; D remains ambiguous. The V and J ends lost 4 bases and 5 bases respectively, with 11 bases between them. The germline V gene encodes CDR1 MNHEY and CDR2 SMNVEV (reference sequence). CDR3 length: 13 residues. In DNA, the CDR3 is TGTGCCAGCAGTTCGCGCCCTACGGAGACCCAGTACTTC. Amino acid sequence: CASSSRPTETQYF.

This clonotype occurred many times. V usage is TRBV20-1 and J usage is TRBJ1-1; D ambiguous. This CDR3 spans 14 amino acids. Germline V gene lookup returns CDR1 DFQATT and CDR2 SNEGSKA (reference sequence). Trimming pared 3 bases from V and 0 bases from J, leaving 11 bases between. CDR3 bases: TGCAGTGCTAGGGGAGGTCCGGTGAACACTGAAGCTTTCTTT. This codes for CSARGGPVNTEAFF.

This clonotype was counted ten times or more. The rearrangement uses TRBV30 and TRBJ2-5, with a tentative D call TRBD2 (5 bases). This CDR3 has 12 residues. Germline assignment: CDR1 GTSNPN and CDR2 SVGIG (reference sequence). V lost 4 bases and J 4 bases, leaving 10 bases between the germline ends. The CDR3, as DNA: TGTGCCTGGAAGACCGGAGGAGAGACCCAGTACTTC. Translated: CAWKTGGETQYF. Based on the CDR3 plus reference TRBV30 and TRBJ2-5, the full variable domain is SQTIHQWPATLVQPVGSPLSLECTVEGTSNPNLYWYRQAAGRGLQLLFYSVGIGQISSEVPQNLSASRPQDRQFILSSKKLLLSDSGFYLCAWKTGGETQYFGPGTRLLVL.

In its sample, this clonotype was seen many times. The chain is built from TRBV7-2 and TRBJ2-3, with TRBD2 matching over 11 bases. CDR1 and CDR2 from the germline V gene are SGHTA and FQGNSA. The ends lost 5 bases at V and 2 bases at J; junction bases unmatched: 18. The length of the CDR3 is 20 residues. The CDR3 DNA reads TGTGCCAGCAGCCCCCGGAGTAGCGGGGGGGCAGGTATCATCACAGATACGCAGTATTTT. Residues: CASSPRSSGGAGIITDTQYF.

This clonotype was detected many times. The chain couples TRBV7-6 to TRBJ2-3; TRBD2 agrees at 13 bases. V was pared by 4 bases and J by 6 bases, with 10 bases of the junction left unmatched. Germline loops: CDR1 SGHVS, CDR2 FNYEAQ. The CDR3 extends over 17 amino acids. CDR3 nucleotide sequence: TGTGCCAGCAGCTCTGCCCCTACTAGCGGGGGGGGGGATACGCAGTATTTT. It specifies CASSSAPTSGGGDTQYF.

This chain joins TRBV6-5 and TRBJ2-2; D gene unclear. Germline-derived CDR1 and CDR2 are MNHEY and SVGAGI. The germline V and J ends were trimmed by 6 bases and 5 bases, with 7 bases remaining between them. The CDR3 contains 12 residues. Written as DNA, the CDR3 is TGTGCCAGCAGCCGGTCGACCGGGGAGCTGTTTTTT. Its translation is CASSRSTGELFF.

The DNA of the CDR3 is TGTGCCAGTCGCCCTAGCGGCACAGATACGCAGTATTTT. It translates to CASRPSGTDTQYF. The chain joins TRBV7-9 to TRBJ2-3, with D maybe TRBD2 (6 bases). Germline CDR1 reads SEHNR; CDR2 reads FQNEAQ (reference sequence). Trimming stripped 9 bases from V and 1 base from J, with 11 bases between. The CDR3 is 13 amino acids. Filled out from reference TRBV7-9 and TRBJ2-3, the complete variable domain reads DTGVSQNPRHKITKRGQNVTFRCDPISEHNRLYWYRQTLGQGPEFLTYFQNEAQLEKSRLLSDRFSAERPKGSFSTLEIQRTEQGDSAMYLCASRPSGTDTQYFGPGTRLTVL.

This clonotype appeared many times. CDR3 loop: CSATGQGRGTDTQYF. CDR3 DNA sequence: TGCAGTGCTACCGGCCAGGGCCGGGGCACAGATACGCAGTATTTT. This chain links TRBV20-1 with TRBJ2-3, with D perhaps matching TRBD1 (5 bases). CDR1 and CDR2 (germline): DFQATT, SNEGSKA (reference sequence). Trimming pared 4 bases from V and 1 base from J, leaving 15 bases between. There are 15 residues in the CDR3.

This clonotype was observed at least ten times. The chain couples TRBV11-2 to TRBJ2-7; D may be TRBD2 (6 bases). V gave up 8 bases and J gave up 3 bases, with 17 bases separating them. The CDR3 spans 14 residues. The V gene's germline CDR1 is SGHAT and CDR2 FQNNGV. As DNA, the CDR3 is TGTGCCAGCCGCCCACGGGGGAAAAGCTACGAGCAGTACTTC. Its translation: CASRPRGKSYEQYF.